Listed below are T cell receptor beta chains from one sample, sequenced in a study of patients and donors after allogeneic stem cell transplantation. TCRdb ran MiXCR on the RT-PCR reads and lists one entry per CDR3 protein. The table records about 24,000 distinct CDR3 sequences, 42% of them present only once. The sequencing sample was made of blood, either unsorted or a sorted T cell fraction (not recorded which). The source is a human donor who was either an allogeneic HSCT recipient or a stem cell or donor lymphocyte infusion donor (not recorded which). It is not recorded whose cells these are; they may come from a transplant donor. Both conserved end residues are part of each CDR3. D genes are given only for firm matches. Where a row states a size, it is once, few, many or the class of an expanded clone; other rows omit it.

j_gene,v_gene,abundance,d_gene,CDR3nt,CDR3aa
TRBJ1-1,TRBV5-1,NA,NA,TGCGCCAGCAGCTTGCCGGTGAACACTGAAGCTTTCTTT,CASSLPVNTEAFF
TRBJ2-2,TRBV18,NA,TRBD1,TGTGCCAGCTCACCCGGGACAGGTGGGACAAACACCGGGGAGCTGTTTTTT,CASSPGTGGTNTGELFF
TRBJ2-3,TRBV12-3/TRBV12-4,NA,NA,TGTGCCAGCAGTTTAGGGTTAACAGATACGCAGTATTTT,CASSLGLTDTQYF
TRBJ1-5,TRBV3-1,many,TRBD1,TGTGCCAGCAGCCAAGAAAGGGCGGTTGGACAGGGATTTAATCAGCCCCAGCATTTT,CASSQERAVGQGFNQPQHF
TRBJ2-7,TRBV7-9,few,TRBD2,TGTGCCAGCAGTCGGACTAGCGGGAGAACGAACGAGCAGTACTTC,CASSRTSGRTNEQYF
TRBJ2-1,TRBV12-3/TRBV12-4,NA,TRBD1,TGTGCCAGCAGCCCCGAACGGGGACAGGGGGCTTATAGGGGAATCAATGAGCAGTTCTTC,CASSPERGQGAYRGINEQFF
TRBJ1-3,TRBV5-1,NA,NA,TGCGCCAGCAGCCTGGTTGGGGGGCGTTATGGAAACACCATATATTTT,CASSLVGGRYGNTIYF
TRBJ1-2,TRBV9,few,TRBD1,TGTGCCAGCAGCTCCCGGACAGGGCCGAGGGGCTACACCTTC,CASSSRTGPRGYTF
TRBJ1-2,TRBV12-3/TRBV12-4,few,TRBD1,TGTGCCAGCAGTTGGGGGACAGGCAATGGCTACACCTTC,CASSWGTGNGYTF
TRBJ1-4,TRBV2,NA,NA,TGTGCCAGCAGGGGAGCAACTAATGAAAAACTGTTTTTT,CASRGATNEKLFF
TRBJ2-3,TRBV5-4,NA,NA,TGTGCCAGCAGCTTAACCGGGGGCGATACGCAGTATTTT,CASSLTGGDTQYF
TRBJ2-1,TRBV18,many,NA,TGTGCCAGCTCAGGGCAAGGGCAATACAATGAGCAGTTCTTC,CASSGQGQYNEQFF
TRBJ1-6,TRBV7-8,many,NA,TGTGCCAGCAGCTTAGGGCGGGGAAATTCACCCCTCCACTTT,CASSLGRGNSPLHF
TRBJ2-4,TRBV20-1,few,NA,TGCAGTGCTAGCGTTAAGACAGTCAAAAACATTCAGTACTTC,CSASVKTVKNIQYF
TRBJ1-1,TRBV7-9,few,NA,TGTGCCAGCAGCAGCGGGACGAACACTGAAGCTTTCTTT,CASSSGTNTEAFF
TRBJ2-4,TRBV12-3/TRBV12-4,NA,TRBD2,TGTGCCAGCAGTTGGCCGAGCGGGAGGGCTAACATTCAGTACTTC,CASSWPSGRANIQYF
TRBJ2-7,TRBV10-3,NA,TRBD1,TGTGCCATCAGTGAGTCCCAAGCCGGACAGGGCGGCGAGCAGTACTTC,CAISESQAGQGGEQYF
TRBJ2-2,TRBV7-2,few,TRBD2,TGTGCCAGCAGCCCCCCAGCGGGGGCCCCGAACACCGGGGAGCTGTTTTTT,CASSPPAGAPNTGELFF
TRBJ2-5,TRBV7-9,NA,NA,TGTGCCAGCAGCTTTGGAGTGTCAATCGGAGAGACCCAGTACTTC,CASSFGVSIGETQYF
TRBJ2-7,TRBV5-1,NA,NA,TGCGCCAGCAGCAAGTCCGGGACTCCGCCTACCTACGAGCAGTACTTC,CASSKSGTPPTYEQYF
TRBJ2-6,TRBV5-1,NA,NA,TGCGCCAGCAGGATAGGGGGAGTTGGGGCCAACGTCCTGACTTTC,CASRIGGVGANVLTF
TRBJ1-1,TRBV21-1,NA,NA,TGTGCCAGCAGCAAAGGGACAGCAGGCTGGAACACTGAAGCTTTCTTT,CASSKGTAGWNTEAFF
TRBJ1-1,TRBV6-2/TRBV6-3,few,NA,TGTGCCAGCAGTTACGTGGGATCCACTGAAGCTTTCTTT,CASSYVGSTEAFF
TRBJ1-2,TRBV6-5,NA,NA,TGTGCCAGTAGGCAAGGAGGGGACTATGGCTACACCTTC,CASRQGGDYGYTF
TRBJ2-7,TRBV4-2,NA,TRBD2,TGTGCCAGCAGCCTTGGACTAGCGGGAACATCGATCGCCGAGCAGTACTTC,CASSLGLAGTSIAEQYF
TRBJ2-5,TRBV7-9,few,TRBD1,TGTGCCAGCAGCACACTTGGAATCCGAGACAGGGAACAAGAGACCCAGTACTTC,CASSTLGIRDREQETQYF
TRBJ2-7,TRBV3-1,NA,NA,TGTGCCAGCAGCCAAGATAGAGGATCCTACGAGCAGTACTTC,CASSQDRGSYEQYF
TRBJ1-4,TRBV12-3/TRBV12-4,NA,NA,TGTGCCAGCAGTTTCGACTGGGGAGGCGGGAATGAAAAACTGTTTTTT,CASSFDWGGGNEKLFF
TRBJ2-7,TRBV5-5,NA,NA,TGTGCCAGCAGCTTGGGTCCCGGGGCCTACGAGCAGTACTTC,CASSLGPGAYEQYF
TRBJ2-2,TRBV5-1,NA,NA,TGCGCCAGCAGCTTGGTACAGGCCGGGGAGCTGTTTTTT,CASSLVQAGELFF
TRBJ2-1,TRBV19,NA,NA,TGTGCCAGTAGTATCTACAATGAGCAGTTCTTC,CASSIYNEQFF
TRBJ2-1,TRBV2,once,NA,TGTGCCAGCAGTAAGACAGTAGGGGCGGGTTATGAGCAGTTCTTC,CASSKTVGAGYEQFF
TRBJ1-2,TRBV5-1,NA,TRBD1,TGCGCCAGCAGCTTGGCTGAGGCCGGGACAGGGTATGGCTACACCTTC,CASSLAEAGTGYGYTF
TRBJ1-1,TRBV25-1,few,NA,TGTGCCAGCAGTGAACGCGACAGATTGAGGACTGAAGCTTTCTTT,CASSERDRLRTEAFF
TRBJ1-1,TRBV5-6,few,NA,TGTGCCAGCAGCTTGGAATATGGACCCATTGGGACTGAAGCTTTCTTT,CASSLEYGPIGTEAFF
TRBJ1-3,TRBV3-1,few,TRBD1,TGTGCCAGCAGCCAAGGACGACAGGGAATCTATGGAAACACCATATATTTT,CASSQGRQGIYGNTIYF
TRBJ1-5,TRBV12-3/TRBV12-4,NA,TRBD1,TGTGCCAGCAGTTTCGGACAGGGGGCGAGGCAGCCCCAGCATTTT,CASSFGQGARQPQHF
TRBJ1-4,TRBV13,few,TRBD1,TGTGCCAGCAGCTGGACGGGACAGGGTTGGGAAAAACTGTTTTTT,CASSWTGQGWEKLFF
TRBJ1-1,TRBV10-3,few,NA,TGTGCCATCATGGGCAGGGCGGGCGCTGAAGCTTTCTTT,CAIMGRAGAEAFF
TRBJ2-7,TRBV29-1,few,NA,TGCAGCGCTGGGGGTACCTACGAGCAGTACTTC,CSAGGTYEQYF
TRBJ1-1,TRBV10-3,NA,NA,TGTGCCATCAGTGAGGGGAGGGTCCCGGCTGAAGCTTTCTTT,CAISEGRVPAEAFF
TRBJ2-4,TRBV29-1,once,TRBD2,TGCAGCGTTGATGGGACTAGCTCGAACATTCAGTACTTC,CSVDGTSSNIQYF
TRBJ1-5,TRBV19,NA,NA,TGTGCCAGTAGTATAAGGGGATCTCAGCCCCAGCATTTT,CASSIRGSQPQHF
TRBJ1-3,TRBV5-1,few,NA,TGCGCCAGCAGCTTGGGTTTCTCTGGAAACACCATATATTTT,CASSLGFSGNTIYF
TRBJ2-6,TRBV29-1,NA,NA,TGCAGCGTTGCGGGGAAAGGCTCTGGGGCCAACGTCCTGACTTTC,CSVAGKGSGANVLTF
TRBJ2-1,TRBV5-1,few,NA,TGCGCCAGCAGCTTGCCTAGCGATGAGCAGTTCTTC,CASSLPSDEQFF
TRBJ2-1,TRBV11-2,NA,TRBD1,TGTGCCAGCAACGTCGGGACAGGGACGTACAATGAGCAGTTCTTC,CASNVGTGTYNEQFF
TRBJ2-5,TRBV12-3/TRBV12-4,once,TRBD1,TGTGCCAGCAGCCTGCGGCCAAACAGGGGGCGGGAGACCCAGTACTTC,CASSLRPNRGRETQYF
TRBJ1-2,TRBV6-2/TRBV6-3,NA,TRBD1,TGTGCCAGCAGTTACCCCGGAACAGGGGCCTATGGCTACACCTTC,CASSYPGTGAYGYTF
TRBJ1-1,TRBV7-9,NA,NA,TGTGCCAGCGGGATTCAGGGAACCGAAGCTTTCTTT,CASGIQGTEAFF